The entry below gives a single T cell receptor beta chain sequence along with its context. Which antigen it targets is not known. Base qualities were left out, and no much larger clone turns up one base away. The data were produced on an Illumina NovaSeq 6000. cDNA libraries for TCRalpha and TCRbeta were prepared by 5'RACE using constant-segment primers, with sample barcodes and unique molecular identifiers added. RNA was extracted from every sample with Trizol reagent. Amplification of the libraries took two PCR steps, and the second step added a second sample barcode plus Illumina TruSeq adapters. The libraries were sequenced on an Illumina NovaSeq using 2 x 150 bp paired-end reads. On the authors' methods: Demultiplexing of reads and collapsing into UMI-guided consensus sequences were performed with migec v1.2.7. Using mixcr v2.1.11, the UMI consensuses were aligned to TRA and TRB V and J templates and assembled into clonotypes. Clonotypes were classified as expanded or contracted when called significant by both edgeR and NoisET, with noise models trained on biological replicates. edgeR calls used a false discovery rate-adjusted p below 0.01 and a log2 fold-change threshold of 1. As an exploratory analysis of dynamics, PCA with hierarchical clustering was applied to max-normalized trajectories of the 1000 most abundant clonotypes. The CD4 or CD8 phenotype of responding clones was assigned using the separately sequenced CD4+ and CD8+ repertoires. TCRdb applied fastp at Q25 and MiXCR to the public reads, then kept only in-frame beta chains. Identical CDR3 protein sequences are pooled into one entry, listed with their most common genes and DNA. The V and J calls reflect TCRdb's pipeline rather than the authors' work. This sample is represented by about 270,000 distinct CDR3 sequences; 15% to 20% of them were singletons. The ten largest clones capture roughly 23% of the sample.

Ficoll-Paque density gradient centrifugation was the method used to isolate PBMCs. The entry originates in a study of T-cell memory formation after mild COVID-19 (dated by TCRdb to the early 2020s). At the level of the whole study: TCR sequence clusters from the two donors were largely donor specific. The cohort was made up of two young adult volunteers, one female and one male, who were previously healthy. T-cell clones expanding and contracting after mild COVID-19 in two donors were tracked by longitudinal TCRalpha and TCRbeta repertoire sequencing. General conclusions and limits of the study: Clones contracting from day 15 to 85 had balanced CD4/CD8 phenotypes, while a second wave expanding from day 15 to 37 was biased towards CD4+. SARS-CoV-2 specificity was not confirmed for the second-wave clones peaking on day 37. Only two mild cases were covered in the study, and larger cohorts including severe cases with pre-infection samples were considered necessary. Some responding clones were found in pre-infection memory, which suggests that pre-existing cross-reactive memory T cells took part in the SARS-CoV-2 response. Contracting CD4+ clones turned up mainly in the CM and EM memory subsets, whereas EMRA was where CD8+ clones were enriched.

According to the germline V gene, CDR1 reads SGHTA and CDR2 reads FQGNSA. The CDR3 covers 17 residues, taking in both the cysteine and the phenylalanine. Left in the record is the CDR3 DNA by itself, 51 bases read in frame from the first base. Trimming takes 3 bases off V and 0 bases off J; junction bases not matched to a gene: 6. The sequenced sample consisted of PBMCs or a T cell subset sorted from them (not recorded which). The receptor comes from a man younger than 35 who had mild COVID-19 (a few samples of this study predate the infection). The sample titles of this study are shuffled in the database, so cell type and time point are left out; the donor was told from shared clones. The chain links TRBV7-2 with TRBJ2-1, with 9 bases aligning to TRBD1. The DNA is as follows: TGTGCCAGCAGCTTGGTGGGGGGACAGGGCTCCTACAATGAGCAGTTCTTC. It codes for CASSLVGGQGSYNEQFF.